This T cell receptor beta chain stems from a study of blood T cell repertoires in COVID-19 (dated by TCRdb to about 2020). As for the study more broadly: The collaborator samples originated in the United States, Italy and Spain and spanned the acute and convalescent phases of COVID-19. The dataset comprised deeply sampled blood TCRbeta repertoires from subjects exposed to, actively infected with, or recovered from COVID-19. The repertoires were made available in a free public database intended to serve as a resource for research on the immune response to SARS-CoV-2. The material from the prospective study consisted of cDNA or gDNA derived from T cells, B-cell-depleted T cells, or PBMCs. The sample metadata nearly always contained a de-identified subject ID, COVID-19 status, age in years and sex. Samples came from the ongoing ImmuneRACE study (first 160 participants) plus 1,254 subjects from 6 global collaborators. HLA class I and class II types, where available, came from metadata supplied by the sample provider rather than from assay-based typing. The full study reports these points: How much clinical and demographic metadata was included differed by source and by participant, and the metadata was provided uncurated.

Cut back by 0 bases and 5 bases, the V and J ends lie 11 bases apart. The CDR3 spans 13 residues, from the cysteine through the phenylalanine. Only the CDR3 DNA is retained, 39 bases long and in frame from the first base. CDR1 and CDR2 were assigned from the germline V gene (reference sequence) as GTSNPN and SVGIG. Each collaborating institution followed its own protocols to collect whole blood in K2EDTA tubes. For TCRbeta analysis, collaborator samples were shipped as frozen whole blood, as isolated PBMCs, or as DNA extracted from either sample type. TCRbeta CDR3 regions were amplified from genomic DNA using the immunoSEQ Assay, a bias-controlled multiplex PCR. On the authors' methods: The number of nucleated cells in each sample was estimated from the amplification of reference gene primers within the assay. To quantify the absolute abundance of each unique TCRbeta CDR3 rearrangement, sequence reads were collapsed and filtered. For each sample, productive Simpson clonality was calculated as the square root of Simpson's diversity index over productive rearrangements. As stored in TCRdb, this immuneACCESS dataset retains in-frame rearrangements with V and J assigned. A fraction of the clones does not appear; measured against another copy, unresolved V genes explain less than half of the discrepancy, and the remainder lacks a known reason. The DNA gave D and trimming, while V, J and clone size come from that table. The sample records approximately 68,000 clones, around 80% of which are singletons. The ten biggest clones cover approximately 10% of the sample.

Regarding this clone: The antigen it recognizes is unknown. Base qualities are not recorded, but no much larger clone differs from it by a single base.

Sequenced input: peripheral blood. This TCR derives from a woman between 50 and 59 years old with acute or convalescent COVID-19. The chain is made from TRBV30 and TRBJ2-7; TRBD2 is a possible D gene, resting on 5 matching bases. CDR3 region: CAWSVTRSDEQYF. The DNA sequence is as follows: TGTGCCTGGAGTGTAACTAGATCCGACGAGCAGTACTTC.